Presented here are 17 T cell receptor beta chains from one specimen sequenced in a study of CD4 and CD8 cells across lung adenocarcinoma regions. TCRdb redid the calling of the PCR reads with MiXCR, one entry per CDR3 protein. The table includes around 15,000 distinct CDR3 sequences, 55% detected once. Source material: CD8+ T cells from the center of a lung tumor. Source of these receptors: a female donor with lung adenocarcinoma. The CD4 and CD8 labels of this study may be unreliable.

This chain joins TRBV25-1 and TRBJ2-1; perhaps TRBD2 as D (6 bases). Germline V gene data show CDR1 as MGHDK and CDR2 as SYGVNS. This CDR3 is 15 amino acids long. Trimming took off 5 bases at V and 5 bases at J, with 16 bases between the two ends. CDR3 DNA: TGTGCCAGCAGTTCCGGGACTTCCCTAAACAATGAGCAGTTCTTC. Its translation: CASSSGTSLNNEQFF.

The chain employs TRBV6-1 and TRBJ1-5, with D possibly being TRBD1 (6 bases). The J call is doubtful: the DNA matches TRBJ1-6 better. The CDR3 spans 17 residues. From germline, CDR1 is MNHNS and CDR2 SASEGT. CDR3 nucleotide sequence: TGTGCCAGCACCCGTTCAAGGGGGGCAGAACTAAATCAGCCCCTCCACTTT. It translates to CASTRSRGAELNQPLHF.

This rearrangement joins TRBV6-1 to TRBJ1-3; no firm D call. The length of the CDR3 is 14 residues. CDR1 is MNHNS, CDR2 SASEGT, per germline. V gave up 8 bases and J gave up 0 bases, with 11 bases separating them. CDR3 bases: TGTGCCAGCGTCCCCCAAAGCTCTGGAAACACCATATATTTT. Protein: CASVPQSSGNTIYF.

The rearrangement links TRBV7-2 to TRBJ2-1; TRBD2 aligns across 8 bases. This CDR3 is built from 15 residues. The ends lost 1 base at V and 3 bases at J; junction bases unmatched: 2. Germline CDR1 reads SGHTA; CDR2 reads FQGNSA. CDR3 sequence reads: CASSLGTSLYNEQFF. The CDR3 DNA sequence: TGTGCCAGCAGCTTAGGGACTAGCCTCTACAATGAGCAGTTCTTC.

As to this clonotype: At one boundary the junction diverges from the germline segment, which might be a read error. The genes are TRBV4-3 and TRBJ2-5, with a tentative D call TRBD1 (6 bases). The CDR3 runs 14 residues. Germline CDR1 is LGHNA and CDR2 is YSLEER. CDR3 in amino acids: CGSRRPGVPDTQYF. In DNA form, the CDR3 reads TGCGGCAGCAGGCGGCCAGGGGTCCCAGACACGCAGTACTTT.

This sequence joins TRBV6-1 and TRBJ2-4; 7 bases are shared with TRBD1. TRBJ2-3 matches the DNA end more closely, so the J call is doubtful. There are 16 residues in the CDR3. CDR1 and CDR2 from the germline V gene are MNHNS and SASEGT. CDR3 amino acids: CASSPRGHPTTDMQYF. CDR3 DNA: TGTGCCAGCAGTCCTAGGGGGCACCCAACCACAGACATGCAGTATTTT.

This clonotype was seen only a few times. V is TRBV4-1 and J is TRBJ2-5; D not resolved. Per the germline V gene, CDR1 is MGHRA and CDR2 is YSYEKL. The V and J ends lost 0 bases and 5 bases respectively, with 13 bases between them. This CDR3 comprises 15 residues. The CDR3, as DNA: TGCGCCAGCAGCCAAGAAGGATCCAGCTGGGAGACCCAGTACTTC. It codes for CASSQEGSSWETQYF.

The chain is built from TRBV6-5 and TRBJ2-7; 13 nucleotides agree with TRBD2. Trimming removed 2 bases from V and 7 bases from J; junction bases left unmatched: 8. The CDR3 totals 16 residues. Per germline, CDR1 MNHEY and CDR2 SVGAGI. The CDR3 region has the DNA TGTGCCAGCAGTTACCTGACTAGCGGGAGGCCGGGTGAGCAGTACTTC. This translates into CASSYLTSGRPGEQYF.

The chain joins TRBV10-3 to TRBJ1-2; no clear D. CDR1 and CDR2 (germline): ENHRY, SYGVKD. The CDR3 consists of 15 residues. Trimming took off 0 bases at V and 0 bases at J, with 8 bases between the two ends. The chain's CDR3 is CAISESPGSNYGYTF. The CDR3 DNA sequence: TGTGCCATCAGTGAGTCGCCGGGGTCTAACTATGGCTACACCTTC.

This sequence joins TRBV6-1 and TRBJ2-1; 11 positions match TRBD2. V lost 7 bases and J lost 3; bases outside the gene matches: 2. There are 14 residues in the CDR3. The V gene's germline CDR1 is MNHNS and CDR2 SASEGT. The CDR3 sequence: CASTGTSGYNEQFF. CDR3 coding DNA: TGTGCCAGCACCGGGACTAGCGGCTACAATGAGCAGTTCTTC.

A single count supports this clonotype. This may stem from a read error, because a much larger clone lies one nucleotide away. The chain recombines TRBV6-5 with TRBJ1-3; maybe TRBD1 (6 bases). The CDR3 runs to 15 residues. Germline V gene lookup returns CDR1 MNHEY and CDR2 SVGAGI. The CDR3 bases are TGTGCCAGCAGTTTACAGGGTGCAACTGGAAACACCATATGTTTT. It codes for CASSLQGATGNTICF.

This clonotype has only a few counts. The J gene is TRBJ2-5, the V gene TRBV6-5, with a tentative D call TRBD1 (6 bases). Germline V CDR1 and CDR2: MNHEY, SVGAGI. Deletions cut 4 bases from V and 3 bases from J, with 12 bases between. The CDR3 spans 14 residues. The CDR3: CASSFLQGEETQYF. In nucleotides, the CDR3 is TGTGCCAGCAGTTTCCTACAGGGAGAAGAGACCCAGTACTTC.

This clonotype has just one count. The chain links TRBV27 to TRBJ2-1; D is unresolved. V lost 7 bases and J lost 7, with 20 bases in between. The CDR3 has 15 residues. Looked up from germline, CDR1 is MNHEY and CDR2 is SMNVEV (reference sequence). The CDR3: CASTRVESRRNEQFF. DNA for the CDR3: TGTGCCAGCACCCGAGTGGAGAGCCGTCGGAATGAGCAGTTCTTC.

CDR3 nucleotides: TGTGCCAGCAGTTGGACAGGGATGGATACGCAGTATTTT. Its protein product is CASSWTGMDTQYF. The genes are TRBV6-5 and TRBJ2-3; 8 nucleotides match TRBD1. With 4 bases clipped from V and 6 bases from J, the junction kept 3 bases outside the gene matches. The germline V gene encodes CDR1 MNHEY and CDR2 SVGAGI. The CDR3 is 13 amino acids.

As concerns this clonotype: A read error may produce the germline difference seen at one junction end. This chain joins TRBV6-1 and TRBJ2-5, with 8 bases fitting TRBD2. The CDR3 is 15 residues long. Germline V CDR1 and CDR2: MNHNS, SASEGT. The CDR3 DNA is TGTGCCAGGGGTCCGGGGGGGGGGGGCCAAGAGACGCAGTATTTC. It codes for CARGPGGGGQETQYF.

The genes are TRBV6-1 and TRBJ1-2; no definite D call. CDR1 and CDR2 from the germline V gene are MNHNS and SASEGT. V shed 6 bases and J shed 8 bases, with 16 bases lying between them. This CDR3 contains 13 residues. CDR3 region: CASSPGRFEGYTF. CDR3 sequence (DNA): TGTGCCAGCAGCCCCGGCAGGTTTGAGGGCTACACCTTC.

The genes are TRBV6-1 and TRBJ2-1, with D hard to call. The DNA end is a closer match to TRBJ2-7, so the J assignment may be wrong. CDR1 is MNHNS and CDR2 is SASEGT in the germline V gene. This CDR3 is built from 12 residues. The CDR3 here is CASSDFGYEQYF. For the CDR3, the DNA is TGTGCCAGCAGTGATTTCGGGTACGAGCAGTACTTC.